This T cell receptor (beta chain) originates from a study of shared clonotypes between healthy human individuals. Study observations and caveats: Larger estimated richness was generally recorded for naive subsets relative to memory subsets.

Naive CD8 cells lacked CD45RO and underwent positive selection for CCR7, leaving out terminally differentiated effector memory CD45RA+ cells. Comment on this clone: The target antigen is unknown.

In germline, CDR1 is MNHEY, CDR2 SMNVEV (reference sequence). The CDR3 totals 14 residues. The germline V and J ends were trimmed by 2 bases and 3 bases, with 8 bases remaining between them. The repertoire was sequenced with immunoSEQ multiplex PCR; TCRdb's copy has only in-frame clones and lacks some. The repertoire includes approximately 2,000,000 clones, about 93% of them detected once, and under 2% sits in the top ten. This chain uses TRBV27 with TRBJ2-4; weak D call: TRBD2 (5 bases). The source of this sequence is a young man in good health. Some clones in this sample may be carry-over from other donors' samples. The sequenced material came from naive CD8+ T cells from PBMCs. Here the CDR3 reads CASSLTGFKNIQYF. The CDR3 DNA follows: TGTGCCAGCAGTTTAACGGGGTTCAAAAACATTCAGTACTTC.